Following are 14 T cell receptor beta chains from one sample sequenced in a study. Using its own MiXCR run on the RT-PCR reads, TCRdb lists one record per CDR3 protein. The data show about 680,000 distinct CDR3 sequences, 14% seen once. Sequences were obtained from memory CD4+ T cells from blood. Receptors were obtained from a female donor in good health, serving as a healthy control.

The V and J genes are TRBV11-2 and TRBJ1-1; TRBD1 is a possible D gene (6 bases). This CDR3 comprises 14 residues. Germline loops: CDR1 SGHAT, CDR2 FQNNGV. Trimming took off 3 bases at V and 10 bases at J, with 18 bases between the two ends. The CDR3 region is CASSFGTNSLTAFF. CDR3 nucleotides: TGTGCCAGCAGCTTCGGGACAAACTCCCTGACAGCTTTCTTT.

This clonotype was recorded a few times. V usage is TRBV6-1 and J usage is TRBJ1-5; D possibly corresponds to TRBD1 (5 bases). Germline lookup yields CDR1 MNHNS and CDR2 SASEGT. The CDR3 consists of 14 residues. The V end lost 4 bases, the J end lost 7 bases, and 14 bases lay between the germline ends. The CDR3 DNA sequence: TGTGCCAGCAGTGGAGGAGGGGTAGAGCAGCCCCAGCATTTT. Its protein is CASSGGGVEQPQHF.

This clonotype was recorded a few times. In DNA, the CDR3 is TGTGCCAGCAGTTTTGGACCGACAACTAATGAAAAACTGTTTTTT. Translating it yields CASSFGPTTNEKLFF. The chain is built from TRBV12-3 or TRBV12-4 and TRBJ1-4; D is undetermined. V was trimmed by 3 bases and J by 0 bases, leaving 8 bases between them. The CDR3 is made up of 15 amino acids.

The rearrangement links TRBV20-1 to TRBJ1-2; 7 bases map to TRBD1. CDR1 is DFQATT, CDR2 SNEGSKA, per germline (reference sequence). Trimming took 2 bases from V and 5 from J; bases not matched to a gene: 8. The CDR3 extends over 14 amino acids. The chain's CDR3 is CSARLARGQYGYTF. In DNA form, the CDR3 reads TGCAGTGCTAGACTCGCCAGGGGACAGTATGGCTACACCTTC.

This clonotype came up a few times. This chain uses TRBV10-3 with TRBJ2-2, with D unclear. This CDR3 spans 17 amino acids. V lost 0 bases to trimming and J lost 4 bases, with 15 bases between them. Germline V gene lookup returns CDR1 ENHRY and CDR2 SYGVKD. DNA of the CDR3: TGTGCCATCAGTGAGTCGACTCGCCTCTCGGCCACCGGGGAGCTGTTTTTT. This gives the protein CAISESTRLSATGELFF.

The rearrangement uses TRBV6-2 or TRBV6-3 and TRBJ2-7; TRBD1 or TRBD2 may be the D gene (6 bases each). This CDR3 region has 12 residues. Trimming stripped 6 bases from V and 7 bases from J, with 13 bases between. CDR1 and CDR2 (germline): MNHEY, SVGEGT. The chain's CDR3 is CASRVRGEEQYF. In DNA, the CDR3 is TGTGCCAGCAGAGTAAGGGGGGAAGAGCAGTACTTC.

V gene TRBV6-2 or TRBV6-3 combines with J gene TRBJ1-2, with TRBD1 as a possible D gene (6 bases). V lost 5 bases to trimming and J lost 8 bases, with 24 bases between them. Germline CDR1 reads MNHEY; CDR2 reads SVGEGT. The CDR3 length is 16 residues. Written as DNA, the CDR3 is TGTGCCAGCAGTCCCAGGGGCCCATCTCTAGGGCGCGGCTACACCTTC. Translation: CASSPRGPSLGRGYTF.

A remark on this clonotype: Given a much more abundant clone one base away, this may be a read error. The chain employs TRBV10-3 and TRBJ2-7, with TRBD2 matching 9 bases. The length of the CDR3 is 14 residues. Germline values: CDR1 ENHRY, CDR2 SYGVKD. J gave up 2 bases and V 7 bases, and 6 bases lay outside the gene matches. CDR3 nucleotide sequence: TGTGCCATCAAGGCTGCTAGCGGGACCTACGAGCAGTACTTC. This codes for CAIKAASGTYEQYF.

The gene calls are TRBV29-1 and TRBJ2-1, with D tentatively TRBD1 (6 bases). V lost 0 bases to trimming and J lost 8 bases, with 17 bases between them. CDR1 SQVTM and CDR2 ANQGSEA come from the germline V gene. This CDR3 spans 15 amino acids. The CDR3 DNA sequence: TGCAGCGTTGAAGATCTTGCAGGGGCCGAGGATGAGCAGTTCTTC. This gives the protein CSVEDLAGAEDEQFF.

The chain couples TRBV24-1 to TRBJ2-3, with 7 bases matching TRBD2. Germline V CDR1 and CDR2: KGHDR, SFDVKD. This CDR3 has 15 amino acids. The V and J ends lost 7 bases and 0 bases, in that order; junction bases with no gene match: 6. CDR3 amino acids: CATRKSGDSTDTQYF. The CDR3, as DNA: TGTGCCACCAGGAAGAGCGGGGATAGCACAGATACGCAGTATTTT.

The rearrangement joins TRBV5-1 to TRBJ2-7; tentatively, D is TRBD1 or TRBD2 (5 bases each). Looked up from germline, CDR1 is SGHRS and CDR2 is YFSETQ. The CDR3 sequence is 15 residues long. V was pared by 2 bases and J by 4 bases, with 16 bases between. The CDR3 reads CASSFRDPSFYEQYF. DNA of the CDR3: TGCGCCAGCAGCTTCCGGGACCCCTCCTTTTACGAGCAGTACTTC.

This rearrangement joins TRBV7-6 to TRBJ1-5; no definite D call. CDR1 is SGHVS, CDR2 FNYEAQ, per germline. The CDR3 sequence is 13 residues long. Trimming took 4 bases from V and 3 from J, leaving 7 bases between them. CDR3 in DNA: TGTGCCAGCAGCTCAGTTCTCAATCAGCCCCAGCATTTT. It codes for CASSSVLNQPQHF.

This clonotype was detected many times. V gene TRBV20-1 combines with J gene TRBJ1-5, with D uncertain. The CDR3 is 14 residues long. Trimming removed 3 bases from V and 2 bases from J, with 11 bases in between. CDR1 is DFQATT, CDR2 SNEGSKA, per germline (reference sequence). CDR3 protein: CSARSESGNQPQHF. The DNA of the CDR3 is TGCAGTGCTAGGAGTGAGAGCGGCAATCAGCCCCAGCATTTT.

The rearrangement uses TRBV5-5 and TRBJ2-1, with 16 nucleotides matching TRBD2. The CDR3 loop spans 14 amino acids. Germline V CDR1 and CDR2: SGHKS, YYEKEE (reference sequence). Trimming took 8 bases from V and 10 from J; bases not matched to a gene: 6. Here the CDR3 DNA reads TGTGCCAGTACCCAGGGACTAGCGGGAGGGGAGCAGTTCTTC. This translates into CASTQGLAGGEQFF.